These T cell receptor beta chains were read from a single sample in a study of monozygotic twins with inflammatory bowel disease. TCRdb re-called the 5' RACE reads; one entry per CDR3 protein, DNA not given. The sample has some 150,000 distinct CDR3 sequences. The sequencing input was blood. The receptors shown here come from a human donor with ulcerative colitis or Crohn's disease, or a healthy co-twin of an affected twin (not recorded which). CDR3s include the opening cysteine and the closing phenylalanine or tryptophan.

J gene: TRBJ2-5
CDR3 length: 16
V gene: TRBV5-1
CDR3 protein: CASSLAGTGGMETQYF

J gene: TRBJ2-5
CDR3 length: 14
V gene: TRBV20-1
CDR3 protein: CSARPGQNQETQYF

J gene: TRBJ2-7
CDR3 length: 14
V gene: TRBV5-4
CDR3 protein: CASSSSTGPDEQYF

J gene: TRBJ2-1
CDR3 length: 18
V gene: TRBV13
CDR3 protein: CASSLATSGRGRDNEQFF

J gene: TRBJ2-7
CDR3 length: 17
V gene: TRBV5-6
CDR3 protein: CASSLEWGPGVSYEQYF

J gene: TRBJ1-1
CDR3 length: 18
V gene: TRBV20-1
CDR3 protein: CSARQQRIAQGWDTEAFF

J gene: TRBJ1-2
CDR3 length: 12
V gene: TRBV29-1
CDR3 protein: CSVTGSVYGYTF

J gene: TRBJ2-2
CDR3 length: 12
V gene: TRBV3-1
CDR3 protein: CASSHVAGELFF

J gene: TRBJ2-1
CDR3 length: 13
V gene: TRBV6-2/TRBV6-3
CDR3 protein: CASTRDAYNEQFF

J gene: TRBJ2-1
CDR3 length: 15
V gene: TRBV7-2
CDR3 protein: CASSLAVGQYNEQFF

J gene: TRBJ2-3
CDR3 length: 16
V gene: TRBV3-1
CDR3 protein: CASSPEIAGAARTQYF

J gene: TRBJ2-1
CDR3 length: 16
V gene: TRBV5-4
CDR3 protein: CASSKGLAETYNEQFF

J gene: TRBJ1-1
CDR3 length: 15
V gene: TRBV12-3/TRBV12-4
CDR3 protein: CASSLETGINTEAFF

J gene: TRBJ2-1
CDR3 length: 13
V gene: TRBV12-3/TRBV12-4
CDR3 protein: CASSFGPRDEQFF

J gene: TRBJ2-3
CDR3 length: 16
V gene: TRBV6-1
CDR3 protein: CASSLQGAREKDTQYF

J gene: TRBJ2-5
CDR3 length: 13
V gene: TRBV5-6
CDR3 protein: CASSITGAEAQYF

J gene: TRBJ1-1
CDR3 length: 14
V gene: TRBV6-2/TRBV6-3
CDR3 protein: CASRLRGLRTEAFF

J gene: TRBJ2-1
CDR3 length: 16
V gene: TRBV6-5
CDR3 protein: CASTSGTGVSYNEQFF

J gene: TRBJ2-1
CDR3 length: 13
V gene: TRBV7-9
CDR3 protein: CASSFVELNEQFF

J gene: TRBJ2-6
CDR3 length: 15
V gene: TRBV4-3
CDR3 protein: CASSQDGTPANVLTF

J gene: TRBJ2-3
CDR3 length: 16
V gene: TRBV11-2
CDR3 protein: CASSFVGPVRTDTQYF

J gene: TRBJ2-1
CDR3 length: 15
V gene: TRBV6-1
CDR3 protein: CASAPGSRSYNEQFF

J gene: TRBJ1-2
CDR3 length: 14
V gene: TRBV29-1
CDR3 protein: CSAGRSGNNYGYTF

J gene: TRBJ2-1
CDR3 length: 12
V gene: TRBV7-2
CDR3 protein: CASSLDVTRQFF

J gene: TRBJ2-7
CDR3 length: 14
V gene: TRBV3-1
CDR3 protein: CASSHSTLRYEQYF

J gene: TRBJ2-6
CDR3 length: 15
V gene: TRBV6-2/TRBV6-3
CDR3 protein: CASTPYVSGANVLTF

J gene: TRBJ2-2
CDR3 length: 17
V gene: TRBV5-1
CDR3 protein: CASSLASQQGSTGELFF

J gene: TRBJ1-2
CDR3 length: 15
V gene: TRBV5-6
CDR3 protein: CASSLGGAPNYGYTF

J gene: TRBJ2-4
CDR3 length: 13
V gene: TRBV6-5
CDR3 protein: CASTQGGANIQYF

J gene: TRBJ1-2
CDR3 length: 13
V gene: TRBV18
CDR3 protein: CASSPRANYGYTF